The source of this T cell receptor (beta chain) is a study of cytomegalovirus exposure and HLA in healthy donors. Study background: Researchers previously reported finding 90 million to 120 million unique TCR beta sequences from roughly 200 million T cells.

Study conclusions and caveats: Productive status was seen about 87% or about 30% of the time for most TCR beta V segments in an earlier analysis.

The PCR used 60 Vbeta and 13 Jbeta primers. Profiled with immunoSEQ multiplex PCR; TCRdb holds only in-frame clones, not every one. The sample lists around 150,000 clones; around three quarters were seen once. Trimming took 6 bases from V and 1 from J, leaving 10 bases between them. CDR3 size: 13 residues. The V gene's germline CDR1 is SGHRS and CDR2 YFSETQ. Regarding this clone: No antigen is known for it.

It was healthy bone marrow donors who served as donors. Source material: PBMCs. This TCR came from a man aged 25-40 years in good health and CMV-seropositive. This chain connects TRBV5-1 to TRBJ1-1; D not resolved. CDR3: CASTPAGNTEAFF. The DNA for the CDR3 is TGCGCCAGCACACCGGCAGGGAACACTGAAGCTTTCTTT.